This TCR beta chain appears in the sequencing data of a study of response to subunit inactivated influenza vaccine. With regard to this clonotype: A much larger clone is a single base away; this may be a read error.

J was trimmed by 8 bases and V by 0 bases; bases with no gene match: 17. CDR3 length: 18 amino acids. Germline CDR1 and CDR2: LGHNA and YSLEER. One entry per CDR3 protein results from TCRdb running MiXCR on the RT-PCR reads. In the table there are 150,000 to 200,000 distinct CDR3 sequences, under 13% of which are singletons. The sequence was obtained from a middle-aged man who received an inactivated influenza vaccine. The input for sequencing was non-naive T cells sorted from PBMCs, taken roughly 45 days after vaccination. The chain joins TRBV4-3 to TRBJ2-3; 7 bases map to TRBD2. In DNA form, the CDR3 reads TGCGCCAGCAGCCAAGATCGATGGCGGGCTAGCGGCTCAGGTACGCAGTATTTT. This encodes CASSQDRWRASGSGTQYF.